This TCR beta chain appears in the sequencing data of a study of post-analysis software for immune sequencing data. Study summary: Multiple sclerosis in the patients followed relapsing-remitting, secondary progressive and progressive-relapsing courses.

General study points: The study found TRBV5-6, TRBV5-1 and TRBV20-1 among a few TRBV segments more frequent in patients than controls. Normalized Chao1 diversity in multiple sclerosis patients fell significantly below that of controls.

Unique molecular identifiers were present in the TCR beta cDNA libraries. Input populations of 1 to 10 million T cells gave rise to roughly 500,000 cDNA molecules. In TCRdb, the PCR reads were re-called with MiXCR into one record per CDR3 protein. The data hold roughly 400,000 distinct CDR3 sequences, with about 40% observed a single time. V lost 1 base, J lost 0 bases, and 0 bases stayed unmatched. Germline-derived CDR1 and CDR2 are LGHNA and YSLEER. The CDR3 runs to 15 residues. In regard to this clonotype: Its antigen is as yet unknown.

The clonotype was recovered from a girl aged 2 to 10 with multiple sclerosis. The sequencing sample was made of blood. This sequence joins TRBV4-3 and TRBJ2-7, with 10 bases aligning to TRBD2. The CDR3 here is CASSQVAGGSYEQYF. CDR3 nucleotides: TGCGCCAGCAGCCAAGTAGCGGGAGGCTCCTACGAGCAGTACTTC.